This T cell receptor beta chain was sequenced for a study of cytomegalovirus exposure and HLA in healthy donors. Study findings and constraints: Analysis was performed later, and it showed HLA-associated TCR beta chains to be more clonally expanded than equally common others. Reports state that TCR beta sequences accurately predicted most subjects' HLA-A and HLA-B alleles.

Concerning this clone: Antigen specificity is unknown.

With 60 Vbeta and 13 Jbeta primers, the PCR was carried out. Repertoires were generated with immunoSEQ multiplex PCR, while TCRdb's copy carries only in-frame clones and drops some. The sample holds about 150,000 clones, 84% seen once. Germline assignment: CDR1 SGHNT and CDR2 YYREEE (reference sequence). This CDR3 comprises 17 residues. Trimming removed 4 bases from V and 1 base from J; junction bases left unmatched: 10. V usage is TRBV5-4 and J usage is TRBJ2-3; 9 nucleotides agree with TRBD1. The receptor's source is a man between 18 and 29 years old in good health and CMV-seronegative. The sample comprised PBMCs. The CDR3: CASSPRDRAKGTDTQYF. CDR3 bases: TGTGCCAGCAGCCCCCGGGACAGGGCTAAGGGCACAGATACGCAGTATTTT.